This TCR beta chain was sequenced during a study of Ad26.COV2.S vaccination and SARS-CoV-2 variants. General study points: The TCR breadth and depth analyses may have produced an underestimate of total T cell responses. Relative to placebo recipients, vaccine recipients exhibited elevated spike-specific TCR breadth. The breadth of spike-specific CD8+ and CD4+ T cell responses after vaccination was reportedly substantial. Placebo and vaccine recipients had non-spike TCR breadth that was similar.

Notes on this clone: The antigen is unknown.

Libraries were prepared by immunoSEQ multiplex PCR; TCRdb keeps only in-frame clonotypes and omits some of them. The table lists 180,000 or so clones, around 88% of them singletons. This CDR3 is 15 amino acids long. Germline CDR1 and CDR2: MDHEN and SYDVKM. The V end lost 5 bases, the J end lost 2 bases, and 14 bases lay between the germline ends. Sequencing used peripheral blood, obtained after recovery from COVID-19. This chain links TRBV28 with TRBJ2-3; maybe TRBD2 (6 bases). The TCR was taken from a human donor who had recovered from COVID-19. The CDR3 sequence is CASSAPGLDTDTQYF. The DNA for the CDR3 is TGTGCCAGCAGTGCCCCGGGACTTGACACAGATACGCAGTATTTT. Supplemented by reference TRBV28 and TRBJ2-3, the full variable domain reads DVKVTQSSRYLVKRTGEKVFLECVQDMDHENMFWYRQDPGLGLRLIYFSYDVKMKEKGDIPEGYSVSREKKERFSLILESASTNQTSMYLCASSAPGLDTDTQYFGPGTRLTVL.